This T cell receptor beta chain was recorded in a study of shared clonotypes between healthy human individuals. Study overall: The donors, a couple of women and three men, were aged 18 to 49.

TCRdb's copy holds only in-frame clones and misses some; the assay was immunoSEQ multiplex PCR. There are around 500,000 clones in the sample; 70% to 85% occur only once, and 10% to 15% lies in the top ten. Sequencing input: PBMCs. The receptor comes from a middle-aged woman in good health. Some clones in this sample may be carry-over from other donors' samples.

The CDR3: CASSPSRAGKETQYF. CDR3 bases: TGTGCCAGCAGCCCCTCTAGAGCGGGAAAAGAGACCCAGTACTTC. The chain couples TRBV9 to TRBJ2-5; 7 bases agree with TRBD2. CDR3 size: 15 residues. CDR1 is SGDLS and CDR2 is YYNGEE in the germline V gene. Losses at the gene ends were 4 bases for V and 3 bases for J; bases not matched to a gene: 9.